This T cell receptor (beta chain) is drawn from a study of blood T cell repertoires in COVID-19. Study at large: PBMCs, B-cell-depleted T cells, or T cells were the source of the cDNA or gDNA that made up the material.

As handled by the study authors: Researchers report that nucleated cell counts were estimated from reference gene primer amplification. Data came from immunoSEQ multiplex PCR; TCRdb stores just in-frame clones and leaves some out. That table is the source of V, J and clone size, and D and trimming were worked out from the DNA. The sample records about 180,000 clones, roughly 80% being singletons. The germline CDR1 and CDR2 sequences are GTSNPN and SVGIG (reference sequence). Trimming removed 0 bases at V and 1 base at J, with 6 bases between. The CDR3 sequence is 13 residues long. Followed over time, Seattle patients had been enrolled while infection was active.

The chain has TRBV30 and TRBJ1-1; D is ambiguous. This TCR came from a woman in her seventies with COVID-19, enrolled during active disease. Sequences were obtained from peripheral blood. Here the CDR3 reads CAWSVRENTEAFF. The DNA for the CDR3 is TGTGCCTGGAGTGTACGGGAGAACACTGAAGCTTTCTTT.